This T cell receptor (beta chain) stems from a study of T cell repertoires in cytomegalovirus infection. Deletions cut 1 base from V and 7 bases from J, with 11 bases between. Germline-derived CDR1 and CDR2 are SGHTA and FQGNSA. This CDR3 contains 14 residues. The table lists this clonotype with many counts. No antigen is known for it. In TCRdb, the reads were re-called with MiXCR into one record per CDR3 protein. Among roughly 990,000 distinct CDR3 sequences listed, around 30% were seen once. Study outcomes and limitations: CMV-specific HLA-C-restricted TCR beta clonotypes dominated the ex vivo response.

The sequenced sample was cultured CD8+ T cells from PBMCs, obtained from culture after CMV antigen stimulation. The chain links TRBV7-2 to TRBJ2-1, with D possibly TRBD2 on 5 matching bases. The sequence derives from a human donor in good health (CMV status not recorded). Some clones in this sample may be carry-over from other donors' samples. The CDR3 DNA sequence: TGTGCCAGCAGCTTAGATGGTAGCGCGAATGAGCAGTTCTTC. It is translated as CASSLDGSANEQFF.